This T cell receptor beta chain was obtained from a study of post-analysis software for immune sequencing data (dated by TCRdb to between 2014 and 2017). For context, the study as a whole: Disease courses on record covered relapsing-remitting, secondary progressive and progressive-relapsing multiple sclerosis, though some patients had no subtype annotation. The multiple sclerosis patient repertoires were compared with approximately 11 previously published healthy control repertoires from donors aged about 6 to 26 years. A subset of samples was prepared in parallel using single-end sample barcoding, then pooled and co-amplified after Illumina adapter ligation. What the study reported, not specific to this receptor: Direct clustering with F measure revealed strong co-clustering of samples prepared in the same batch, which led to a batch-effect correction. The control group was slightly older than the multiple sclerosis patient group. Patients showed significantly higher frequencies than controls for five TRBV segments, among them TRBV5-6, TRBV5-1 and TRBV20-1. Multiple sclerosis patients had significantly lower normalized Chao1 diversity than controls, a result that suggests substantial peripheral T-cell clonal expansion.

To prepare the library, PCR was applied. The run used an Illumina HiSeq 2500. To reduce PCR and sequencing biases, unique molecular identifiers were incorporated into the TCR beta cDNA libraries. Around 500,000 cDNA molecules were obtained for every 1 to 10 million input T cells, so each molecule roughly corresponded to one T cell. The patient libraries were prepared and sequenced using the same protocol as the earlier healthy control dataset. Samples belonging to the same batch were prepared together, multiplexed and sequenced on a shared HiSeq lane. For the original study's pipeline: Raw barcoded reads were processed with MIGEC, discarding single-read molecular identifier groups before consensus assembly and CDR3 extraction. VDJtools was used for post-analysis of the clonotype tables, and diversity was normalized by down-sampling every dataset to the size of the smallest sample. To correct batch-related cross-sample contamination, repertoire overlap clustering matched CDR3 amino acid sequences but not nucleotide sequences. The public reads were run again by TCRdb, first through fastp at Q25 and then through MiXCR, and only productive beta chains were kept. When rows share a CDR3 protein, they turn into one entry using the most common DNA and genes. TCRdb, rather than the study authors, made the V and J calls. This sample comprises approximately 730,000 distinct CDR3 sequences, about half of them detected only once. The ten most abundant clones make up roughly 4.5% of the sample.

To demonstrate the VDJtools post-analysis software, the study profiled TCR beta repertoires from the peripheral blood of 10 to 15 young patients with multiple sclerosis. The multiple sclerosis patients were children and adolescents between roughly 6 and 16 years of age. Counted from cysteine to phenylalanine, this CDR3 has 14 amino acids. Only the CDR3 DNA stays, 42 bases, in frame from base 1. Relative to germline, V is 7 bases shorter and J is 2 bases shorter, with 16 bases between their ends. CDR1 DFQATT and CDR2 SNEGSKA were looked up in the germline V gene (reference sequence). This clonotype turned up a few times. What this receptor recognizes is not known. Per-nucleotide qualities are absent, and no much larger clonotype sits a single base away.

Sequenced input: blood. The sequence was obtained from a girl aged 10 to 17 with multiple sclerosis. The rearranged chain carries TRBV20-1 and TRBJ2-3, and the D gene may be TRBD2, 6 bases matching. The CDR3 corresponds to CSGRISGITDTQYF. The DNA sequence is TGCAGTGGAAGGATTAGCGGAATCACAGATACGCAGTATTTT.